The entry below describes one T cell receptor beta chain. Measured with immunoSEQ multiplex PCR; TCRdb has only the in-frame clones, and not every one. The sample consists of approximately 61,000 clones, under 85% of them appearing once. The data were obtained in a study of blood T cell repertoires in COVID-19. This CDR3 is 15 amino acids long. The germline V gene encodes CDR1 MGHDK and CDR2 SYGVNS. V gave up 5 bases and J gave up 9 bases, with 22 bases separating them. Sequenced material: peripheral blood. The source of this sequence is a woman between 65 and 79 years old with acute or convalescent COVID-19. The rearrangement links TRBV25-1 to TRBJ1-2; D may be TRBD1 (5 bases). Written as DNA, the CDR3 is TGTGCCAGCAGTTTATCAACGGGGACCCGGGAGAGCTACACCTTC. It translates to CASSLSTGTRESYTF.